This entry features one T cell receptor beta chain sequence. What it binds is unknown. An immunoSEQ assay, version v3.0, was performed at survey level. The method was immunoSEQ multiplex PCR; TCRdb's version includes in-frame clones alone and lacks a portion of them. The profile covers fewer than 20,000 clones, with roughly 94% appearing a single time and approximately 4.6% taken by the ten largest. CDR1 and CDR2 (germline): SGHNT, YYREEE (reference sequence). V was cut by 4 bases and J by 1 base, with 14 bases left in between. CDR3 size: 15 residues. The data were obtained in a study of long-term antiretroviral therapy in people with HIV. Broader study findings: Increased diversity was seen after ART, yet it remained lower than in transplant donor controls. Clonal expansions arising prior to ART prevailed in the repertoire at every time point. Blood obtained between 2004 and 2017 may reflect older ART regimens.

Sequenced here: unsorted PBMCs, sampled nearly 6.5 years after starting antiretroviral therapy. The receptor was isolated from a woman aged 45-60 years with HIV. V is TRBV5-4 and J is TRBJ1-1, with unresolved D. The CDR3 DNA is TGTGCCAGCAGCCTCGGAGGTCTTGGGAACACTGAAGCTTTCTTT. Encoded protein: CASSLGGLGNTEAFF.